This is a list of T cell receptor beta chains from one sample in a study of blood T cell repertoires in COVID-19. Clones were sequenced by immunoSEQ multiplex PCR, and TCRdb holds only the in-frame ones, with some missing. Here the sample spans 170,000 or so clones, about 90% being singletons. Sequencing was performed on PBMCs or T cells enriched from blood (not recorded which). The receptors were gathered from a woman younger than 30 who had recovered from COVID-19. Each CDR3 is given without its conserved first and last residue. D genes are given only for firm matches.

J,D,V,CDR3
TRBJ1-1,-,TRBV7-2,ASSPFSNTEAF
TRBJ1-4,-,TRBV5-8,ASSPGQGVATNEKLF
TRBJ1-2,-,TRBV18,ASSQAEVSGHGYT
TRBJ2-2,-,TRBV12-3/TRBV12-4,ASSRANTGELF
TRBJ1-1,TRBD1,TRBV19,ASSAPGQLNTEAF
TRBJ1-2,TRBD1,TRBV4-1,ASSQEEGAAYGYT
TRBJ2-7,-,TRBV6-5,ASSLSVVSYEQY
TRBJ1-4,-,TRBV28,ASGLPGSNEKLF
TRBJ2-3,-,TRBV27,ASSLDRGDTQY
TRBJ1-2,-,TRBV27,ASSFTLGQHYGYT
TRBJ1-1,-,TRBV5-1,ASSLGANTEAF
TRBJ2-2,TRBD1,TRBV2,ASSNRQGSNGELF
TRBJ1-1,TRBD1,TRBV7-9,ASTADRDTEAF
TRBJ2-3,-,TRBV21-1,ASSKASTDTQY
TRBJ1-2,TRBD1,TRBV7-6,ASSSWDRMINYGYT
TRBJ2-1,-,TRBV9,ASSVFAEVSSYNEQF
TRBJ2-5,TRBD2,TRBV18,ASSPIAGKGETQY
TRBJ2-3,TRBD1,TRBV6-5,ASNKGTGGTDTQY
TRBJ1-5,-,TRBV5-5,ASSSQGGLSNQPQH
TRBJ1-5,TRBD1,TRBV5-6,ASSLGAGTGSVAQH
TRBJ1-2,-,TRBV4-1,ASNNPAKRPAHGYGYT
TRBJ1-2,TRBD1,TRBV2,ASSETTGTEYGYT
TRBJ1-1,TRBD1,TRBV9,ASHPSGGTEAF
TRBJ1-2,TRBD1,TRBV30,AWSQHTGQNYGYT
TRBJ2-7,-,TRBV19,ASSSGHASYEQY
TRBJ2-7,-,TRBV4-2,ASSQDPLWGIEQY
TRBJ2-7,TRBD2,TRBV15,ATSRGLAGRYEQY
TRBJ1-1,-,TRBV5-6,ASSLEGFTEAF
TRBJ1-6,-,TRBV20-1,SASSRSYNSPLH
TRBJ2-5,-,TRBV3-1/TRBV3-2,ASSQDVSGGETQY
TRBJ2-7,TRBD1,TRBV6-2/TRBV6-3,ASSYSTGGSRFYEQY
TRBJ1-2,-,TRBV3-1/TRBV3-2,ASSQVVGRDGYT
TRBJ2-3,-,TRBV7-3,ASSFGGSTDTQY
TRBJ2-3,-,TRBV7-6,ASSLAGGTYTDTQY
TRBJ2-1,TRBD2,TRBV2,ASRETSGMINEQF
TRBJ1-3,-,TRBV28,ASVPGTSGNTIY
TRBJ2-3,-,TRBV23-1,ASKIQGRGTDTQY
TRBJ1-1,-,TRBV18,ASSPESQRMNTEAF
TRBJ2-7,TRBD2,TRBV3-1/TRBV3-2,ASSHSGSSYEQY
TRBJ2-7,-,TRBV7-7,ASSLGGPYEQY
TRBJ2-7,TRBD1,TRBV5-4,ASSSGGRAGWEQY
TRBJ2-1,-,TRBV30,AWSRGSYNEQF
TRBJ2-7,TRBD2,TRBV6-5,ASRYGLAGLAYEQY
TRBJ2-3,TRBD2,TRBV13,ASSLRELGWGSGADTQY
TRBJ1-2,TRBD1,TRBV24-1,ATSDPGQASYGYT
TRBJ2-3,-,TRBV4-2,ASSQDAPSGTDTQY
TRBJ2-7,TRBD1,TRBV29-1,SVFLRQGYGEQY
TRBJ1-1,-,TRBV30,AWRGQGEAF
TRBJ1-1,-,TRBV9,ASSVVYSYTEAF
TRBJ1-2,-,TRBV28,ASSLIGSSYYGYT
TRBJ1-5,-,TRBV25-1,ASSESGSGNQPQH
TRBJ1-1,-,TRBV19,ASSLQGQNTEAF
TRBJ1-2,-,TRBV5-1,ASSFGRAEYGYT
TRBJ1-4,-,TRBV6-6,ASSSTGLGEKLF
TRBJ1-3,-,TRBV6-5,ASSPQGSRLNTIY